This T cell receptor (beta chain) was sequenced in a study of sequential checkpoint blockade in melanoma. Study summary: Each arm's sequence ended with maintenance nivolumab.

Treatment noted: randomized to nivolumab then ipilimumab (arm A) or the reverse (arm B). Patients had received no earlier DNA-damaging chemotherapy. From thawed PBMCs, live CD3+CD8+ cells negative for CD19 and CD56 were sorted. Generated by immunoSEQ multiplex PCR, the TCRdb table keeps only in-frame clones and is missing some. In the table there are approximately 7,700 clones, 50% to 75% of which are singletons. This sequence originates from a human donor with melanoma. The specimen was CD8+ T cells sorted from blood (inferred from file names), collected from a patient given nivolumab and ipilimumab in sequence.

CDR3 in DNA: TGTGCCAGCACCGGGACAGGGCCCTACGAGCAGTACTTC. Translation gives CASTGTGPYEQYF. This chain connects TRBV5-5 to TRBJ2-7; TRBD1 agrees at 9 bases. There are 13 residues in the CDR3. CDR1 is SGHKS, CDR2 YYEKEE, per germline (reference sequence). Trimming at V came to 6 bases and at J to 2 bases, leaving 3 bases not matched to a gene.